Presented here are 31 T cell receptor beta chains from one specimen sequenced in a study of control samples from healthy donors and cancer patients. Assay: immunoSEQ multiplex PCR; the TCRdb copy retains only in-frame clones and omits some. This sample has more than 120,000 clones, with 75% to 95% found just once. The sample was blood. The source of these receptors is a man aged 25-40 years in good health.

CDR3 nucleotides: TGTGCCAGCAGTTTGGGACAGTCTAGCACAGATACGCAGTATTTT. Residues: CASSLGQSSTDTQYF. The rearrangement links TRBV27 to TRBJ2-3; 7 nucleotides align to TRBD1. This CDR3 region has 15 residues. V shed 3 bases and J 0 bases; nucleotides not matched to a gene: 3. The germline V gene encodes CDR1 MNHEY and CDR2 SMNVEV (reference sequence).

This rearrangement joins TRBV19 to TRBJ2-1, with unresolved D. The V gene lost 5 bases and the J gene lost 8 bases, with 13 bases spanning the gap. The CDR3 totals 13 residues. Germline V lookup: CDR1 LNHDA, CDR2 SQIVND (reference sequence). The CDR3 sequence: CASSYPPKYEQFF. In DNA, the CDR3 is TGTGCCAGTAGTTATCCCCCAAAGTATGAGCAGTTCTTC.

The CDR3 DNA is TGTGCCAGCAGCGTAGACAGGGACCTCATGAACACTGAAGCTTTCTTT. Translated: CASSVDRDLMNTEAFF. The rearrangement links TRBV9 to TRBJ1-1, with D perhaps matching TRBD1 (6 bases). The V gene's germline CDR1 is SGDLS and CDR2 YYNGEE. Trimming pared 0 bases from V and 0 bases from J, leaving 12 bases between. The CDR3 has 16 amino acids.

The chain joins TRBV27 to TRBJ1-4; a possible D gene is TRBD1 (5 bases). The CDR3 covers 13 residues. Trimming left V 3 bases short and J 7 bases short, with 9 bases between. From germline, CDR1 is MNHEY and CDR2 SMNVEV (reference sequence). CDR3 in amino acids: CASSLFGGEKLFF. CDR3 DNA sequence: TGTGCCAGCAGTTTGTTTGGGGGTGAAAAACTGTTTTTT.

The V gene is TRBV7-8, the J gene TRBJ1-1; tentative D call: TRBD1 (6 bases). Trimming shortened V by 2 bases and J by 5 bases, and 18 bases separated the two germline ends. Germline assignment: CDR1 SGHVS and CDR2 FQNEAQ. The CDR3 spans 16 residues. The DNA of the CDR3 is TGTGCCAGCAGCTTATGGACGGATGGAAGGGGGACTGAAGCTTTCTTT. Encoded protein: CASSLWTDGRGTEAFF.

In DNA form, the CDR3 reads TGTGCCAGCGGGACAGACCATGGCTACACCTTC. Its protein product is CASGTDHGYTF. The rearrangement uses TRBV6-5 and TRBJ1-2, with 7 bases lining up with TRBD1. Trimming at V came to 8 bases and at J to 6 bases, leaving 3 bases not matched to a gene. Germline CDR1 reads MNHEY; CDR2 reads SVGAGI. The CDR3 spans 11 residues.

The chain combines TRBV2 with TRBJ2-7; perhaps TRBD1 as D (5 bases). This CDR3 spans 13 amino acids. In germline, CDR1 is SNHLY, CDR2 FYNNEI. V dropped 6 bases and J dropped 3 bases, with 12 bases sitting between them. The CDR3 here is CASSAPGYYEQYF. The CDR3 DNA follows: TGTGCCAGCAGCGCCCCAGGGTACTACGAGCAGTACTTC. The entire variable domain, with the rest obtained from reference TRBV2 and TRBJ2-7, is as follows: EPEVTQTPSHQVTQMGQEVILRCVPISNHLYFYWYRQILGQKVEFLVSFYNNEISEKSEIFDDQFSVERPDGSNFTLKIRSTKLEDSAMYFCASSAPGYYEQYFGPGTRLTVT.

The chain couples TRBV29-1 to TRBJ1-5, with a weak D call TRBD1 (5 bases). With 4 bases removed from V and 3 bases from J, the gap between germline ends came to 10 bases. There are 13 residues in the CDR3. Germline V gene data show CDR1 as SQVTM and CDR2 as ANQGSEA. DNA for the CDR3: TGCAGCGTTGCAGGGCTGGACAATCAGCCCCAGCATTTT. Amino acids: CSVAGLDNQPQHF.

The chain combines TRBV30 with TRBJ1-3; D perhaps matches TRBD1 (5 bases). V was clipped by 8 bases and J by 0 bases, with 17 bases between them. The CDR3 runs 15 residues. Germline CDR1 and CDR2: GTSNPN and SVGIG (reference sequence). The CDR3 sequence: CARRGGDDSGNTIYF. As DNA, the CDR3 is TGTGCCCGCCGCGGGGGGGACGACTCTGGAAACACCATATATTTT.

The J gene is TRBJ1-1, the V gene TRBV12-3 or TRBV12-4; D gene ambiguous. This CDR3 is built from 12 residues. Trimming pared 8 bases from V and 0 bases from J, leaving 7 bases between. Here the CDR3 DNA reads TGTGCCAGCTGCTTATTGAACACTGAAGCTTTCTTT. It yields the protein CASCLLNTEAFF.

The chain joins TRBV9 to TRBJ2-1; 8 bases are shared with TRBD2. The germline V gene has CDR1 SGDLS and CDR2 YYNGEE. This CDR3 has 14 amino acids. V lost 4 bases, J lost 7 bases, and 7 bases stayed unmatched. The CDR3 loop is CASSPTSGGNEQFF. The CDR3 nucleotides are TGTGCCAGCAGCCCCACAAGCGGGGGTAATGAGCAGTTCTTC.

The chain combines TRBV6-5 with TRBJ1-1; D is perhaps TRBD1 (5 bases). Germline CDR1 is MNHEY and CDR2 is SVGAGI. V was trimmed by 2 bases and J by 5 bases, leaving 18 bases between them. The CDR3 spans 16 residues. CDR3 residues: CASSYEGTDSGTEAFF. The CDR3 DNA follows: TGTGCCAGCAGTTACGAGGGGACGGACTCTGGGACTGAAGCTTTCTTT.

V is TRBV28 and J is TRBJ2-1, with 8 positions matching TRBD2. This CDR3 contains 14 residues. CDR1 is MDHEN, CDR2 SYDVKM, per germline. Trimming removed 5 bases from V and 5 bases from J; junction bases left unmatched: 5. DNA of the CDR3: TGTGCCAGCAGTGGCGGGGGGCCCGACAATGAGCAGTTCTTC. Translation: CASSGGGPDNEQFF. The variable domain in full, with the rest retrieved from reference TRBV28 and TRBJ2-1, is DVKVTQSSRYLVKRTGEKVFLECVQDMDHENMFWYRQDPGLGLRLIYFSYDVKMKEKGDIPEGYSVSREKKERFSLILESASTNQTSMYLCASSGGGPDNEQFFGPGTRLTVL.

This sequence joins TRBV3-1 (or the pseudogene TRBV3-2) and TRBJ1-4; no clear D. This CDR3 has 14 amino acids. Germline CDR1 LGHDT, CDR2 YNNKEL (reference sequence). V dropped 5 bases and J dropped 0 bases, with 7 bases sitting between them. The CDR3 DNA reads TGTGCCAGCAGCGGTCGGTCAACTAATGAAAAACTGTTTTTT. This gives the protein CASSGRSTNEKLFF.

The chain combines TRBV15 with TRBJ2-3, with 10 bases fitting TRBD1. From germline, CDR1 is LNHNV and CDR2 YYDKDF (reference sequence). The CDR3 has 14 amino acids. V lost 6 bases, J lost 1 base, and 1 base stayed unmatched. The CDR3 region is CATRTGGRTDTQYF. Written as DNA, the CDR3 is TGTGCCACCAGGACAGGGGGCCGCACAGATACGCAGTATTTT. The full variable domain, in which reference TRBV15 and TRBJ2-3 provide the parts outside the CDR3, is DAMVIQNPRYQVTQFGKPVTLSCSQTLNHNVMYWYQQKSSQAPKLLFHYYDKDFNNEADTPDNFQSRRPNTSFCFLDIRSPGLGDTAMYLCATRTGGRTDTQYFGPGTRLTVL.

This chain links TRBV5-5 with TRBJ2-7; no definite D call. From germline, CDR1 is SGHKS and CDR2 YYEKEE (reference sequence). V lost 1 base, J lost 0 bases, and 5 bases lay in between. CDR3 length equals 13 residues. The CDR3 region is CASSLPPSYEQYF. The CDR3 region has the DNA TGTGCCAGCAGCTTGCCCCCCTCCTACGAGCAGTACTTC.

The chain carries TRBV30 and TRBJ2-1, with D perhaps TRBD2 (6 bases). The CDR3 totals 14 residues. V shed 7 bases and J shed 7 bases, with 20 bases lying between them. Germline loops: CDR1 GTSNPN, CDR2 SVGIG (reference sequence). CDR3 in DNA: TGTGCCTTCCTCCCGGGTTCGGCGGGGAATGAGCAGTTCTTC. It codes for CAFLPGSAGNEQFF.

CDR3 protein: CASSLGWGTEAFF. CDR3 nucleotides: TGTGCCAGCAGTTTAGGCTGGGGCACTGAAGCTTTCTTT. The genes are TRBV28 and TRBJ1-1; D ambiguous. The CDR3 consists of 13 residues. The germline V gene has CDR1 MDHEN and CDR2 SYDVKM. Trimming cost V 2 bases and J 4 bases, with 8 bases left between them.

The chain joins TRBV9 to TRBJ1-2; 7 nucleotides align to TRBD1. Germline CDR1 reads SGDLS; CDR2 reads YYNGEE. The V gene end was trimmed by 0 bases and the J gene end by 1 base; junction bases not matched to a gene: 6. The CDR3 loop spans 16 amino acids. The CDR3 DNA reads TGTGCCAGCAGCGTAGGGGACAGTCCTTTTAACTATGGCTACACCTTC. The encoded protein is CASSVGDSPFNYGYTF.

This clone came up a few times. DNA of the CDR3: TGTGCCAGCTCACCACTCGCGGGGGGCAGCTACAATGAGCAGTTCTTC. This codes for CASSPLAGGSYNEQFF. The rearrangement joins TRBV18 to TRBJ2-1; 8 nucleotides align to TRBD2. The germline gives CDR1 KGHSH, CDR2 LQKENI. Germline trimming cut 1 base from V and 3 bases from J; bases unmatched to any gene: 5. There are 16 residues in the CDR3. The variable domain in full, with the rest retrieved from reference TRBV18 and TRBJ2-1, is NAGVMQNPRHLVRRRGQEARLRCSPMKGHSHVYWYRQLPEEGLKFMVYLQKENIIDESGMPKERFSAEFPKEGPSILRIQQVVRGDSAAYFCASSPLAGGSYNEQFFGPGTRLTVL.

This chain uses TRBV9 with TRBJ2-3; 10 bases are a match to TRBD2. CDR1 and CDR2 (germline): SGDLS, YYNGEE. The junction had 1 base not matched to a gene; V was cut back by 1 base and J by 2 bases. This CDR3 is built from 15 residues. CDR3 residues: CASSVLAGDTDTQYF. The CDR3 DNA sequence: TGTGCCAGCAGCGTACTAGCGGGGGACACAGATACGCAGTATTTT. Using reference TRBV9 and TRBJ2-3 for the parts outside the CDR3, the full variable domain is DSGVTQTPKHLITATGQRVTLRCSPRSGDLSVYWYQQSLDQGLQFLIQYYNGEERAKGNILERFSAQQFPDLHSELNLSSLELGDSALYFCASSVLAGDTDTQYFGPGTRLTVL.

This chain uses TRBV4-2 with TRBJ2-2; tentative D call: TRBD2 (6 bases). This CDR3 is built from 15 residues. Germline CDR1 is LGHNA and CDR2 is YNFKEQ. V dropped 1 base and J dropped 4 bases, with 10 bases sitting between them. CDR3 DNA: TGTGCCAGCAGCCAAGTGGCCGGGGGCACCGGGGAGCTGTTTTTT. Its protein is CASSQVAGGTGELFF.

This clone was seen more than once but under ten times. The V gene is TRBV3-1 (or the pseudogene TRBV3-2), the J gene TRBJ1-1; D is ambiguous. Trimming shortened V by 3 bases and J by 0 bases, and 11 bases separated the two germline ends. Germline CDR1 LGHDT, CDR2 YNNKEL (reference sequence). The CDR3 has 15 amino acids. The CDR3 DNA reads TGTGCCAGCAGCCAGGATTACGGGGTGAACACTGAAGCTTTCTTT. It encodes CASSQDYGVNTEAFF.

V usage is TRBV5-4 and J usage is TRBJ2-1; 13 nucleotides line up with TRBD2. The germline V gene encodes CDR1 SGHNT and CDR2 YYREEE (reference sequence). V was pared by 8 bases and J by 2 bases, with 4 bases of the junction left unmatched. There are 15 residues in the CDR3. The CDR3 nucleotides are TGTGCCAGAGTGGGACTAGCGGGGACCTACAATGAGCAGTTCTTC. It specifies CARVGLAGTYNEQFF.

The genes are TRBV7-2 and TRBJ1-1; D gene ambiguous. Trimming shortened V by 1 base and J by 4 bases, and 7 bases separated the two germline ends. In germline, CDR1 is SGHTA, CDR2 FQGNSA. There are 13 residues in the CDR3. The CDR3 DNA reads as TGTGCCAGCAGCTTAGGGGTGGGCACTGAAGCTTTCTTT. Its protein is CASSLGVGTEAFF.

V gene TRBV6-5 combines with J gene TRBJ2-3, with 7 bases matching TRBD2. Germline trimming cut 6 bases from V and 2 bases from J; bases unmatched to any gene: 5. The CDR3 runs to 14 residues. From germline, CDR1 is MNHEY and CDR2 SVGAGI. The CDR3 DNA sequence: TGTGCCAGCAGCGCCGGGACTAACACAGATACGCAGTATTTT. Residues: CASSAGTNTDTQYF.

The chain links TRBV12-5 to TRBJ2-1; the match to TRBD2 covers 9 bases. Germline V gene lookup returns CDR1 LGHNT and CDR2 FRNRAP. This CDR3 has 15 amino acids. Trimming removed 1 base from V and 4 bases from J; junction bases left unmatched: 2. CDR3 loop: CASGLGLAEYNEQFF. The CDR3, as DNA: TGTGCTAGTGGTTTGGGACTAGCGGAGTACAATGAGCAGTTCTTC.

The chain employs TRBV11-2 and TRBJ2-3; D ambiguous. This CDR3 is 14 amino acids long. V lost 6 bases, J lost 0 bases, and 10 bases lay in between. Germline loops: CDR1 SGHAT, CDR2 FQNNGV. The CDR3 sequence: CASSRAVSTDTQYF. CDR3 bases: TGTGCCAGCAGTAGGGCGGTTAGCACAGATACGCAGTATTTT.

This clone occurred once. The CDR3 loop reads CASSEAGYGYTF. CDR3 DNA sequence: TGTGCCAGCAGTGAAGCAGGCTATGGCTACACCTTC. The chain employs TRBV2 and TRBJ1-2, with unresolved D. This CDR3 contains 12 residues. Trimming cost V 0 bases and J 4 bases, with 3 bases left between them. Germline lookup yields CDR1 SNHLY and CDR2 FYNNEI.

The genes are TRBV7-9 and TRBJ2-7; TRBD2 might be the D (6 bases). V was trimmed by 5 bases and J by 3 bases, leaving 17 bases between them. The length of the CDR3 is 15 residues. In germline, CDR1 is SEHNR, CDR2 FQNEAQ (reference sequence). CDR3 nucleotide sequence: TGTGCCAGCAGCCCAAAAAACGGGGGAAACTACGAGCAGTACTTC. The encoded protein is CASSPKNGGNYEQYF.

V and J are TRBV27 and TRBJ2-7; D is perhaps TRBD1 or TRBD2 (6 bases each). The germline V and J ends were trimmed by 6 bases and 2 bases, with 17 bases remaining between them. Germline lookup yields CDR1 MNHEY and CDR2 SMNVEV (reference sequence). CDR3 length equals 15 residues. CDR3 coding DNA: TGTGCCAGCAGATCAGGGACGGGGGCGCCCTACGAGCAGTACTTC. Protein sequence: CASRSGTGAPYEQYF.